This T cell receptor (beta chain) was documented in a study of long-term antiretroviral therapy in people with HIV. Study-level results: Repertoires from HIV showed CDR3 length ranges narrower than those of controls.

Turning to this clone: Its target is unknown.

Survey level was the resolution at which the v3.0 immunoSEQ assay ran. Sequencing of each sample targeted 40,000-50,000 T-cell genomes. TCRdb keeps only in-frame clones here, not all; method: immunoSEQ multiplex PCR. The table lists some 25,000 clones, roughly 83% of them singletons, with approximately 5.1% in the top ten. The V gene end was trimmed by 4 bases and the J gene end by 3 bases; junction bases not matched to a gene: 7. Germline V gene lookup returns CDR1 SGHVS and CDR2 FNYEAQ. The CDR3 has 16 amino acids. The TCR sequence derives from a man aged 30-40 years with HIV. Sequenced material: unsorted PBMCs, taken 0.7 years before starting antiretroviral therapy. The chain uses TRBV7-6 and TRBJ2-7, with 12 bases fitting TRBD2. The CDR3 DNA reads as TGTGCCAGCAGCTCCAAGACTAGCGGGGGCAACTACGAGCAGTACTTC. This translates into CASSSKTSGGNYEQYF.